This TCR beta chain was identified in a study of blood T cells in healthy people across ages. Findings and caveats of the study: Roughly linearly, TCR beta diversity per million T cells fell as age increased. Relative to aged donors, long-lived donors carried more naive CD4+ cells and displayed higher diversity.

The CDR3 extends over 15 amino acids. CDR1 and CDR2 from the germline V gene are SNHLY and FYNNEI. After removal of 3 bases from V and 12 bases from J, the junction contained 9 bases not matched to a gene. A J-beta primer mix and a sample-barcoded 5' primer were used in a second PCR of about 7 to 12 cycles. MiXCR, run by TCRdb on the 5' RACE reads, gives a single entry per CDR3 protein. The sample has over 700,000 distinct CDR3 sequences; roughly 50% are singletons. Extraction of total RNA produced a minimum of 6 micrograms from each sample. Details on this clonotype: Its target is unknown.

The receptor comes from a man at least 80 years old in good health. Sample: blood. The J gene is TRBJ2-1, the V gene TRBV2; 12 bases match TRBD2. The CDR3 region has the DNA TGTGCCAGCAGTGATCGACTAGCGGGAGTAGGTGGGCAGTTCTTC. It encodes CASSDRLAGVGGQFF. The full variable domain, in which reference TRBV2 and TRBJ2-1 provide the parts outside the CDR3, is EPEVTQTPSHQVTQMGQEVILRCVPISNHLYFYWYRQILGQKVEFLVSFYNNEISEKSEIFDDQFSVERPDGSNFTLKIRSTKLEDSAMYFCASSDRLAGVGGQFFGPGTRLTVL.